The clone carrying this T cell receptor (beta chain) has just one count. Sequenced by immunoSEQ multiplex PCR; TCRdb stores in-frame clones only, minus some. The sample lists more than 25,000 clones, roughly 89% occurring once. This entry is derived from a study of T cell responses to AZD1222 COVID-19 vaccine. Germline V gene data show CDR1 as SGHRS and CDR2 as YFSETQ. The CDR3 is made up of 15 amino acids. V lost 0 bases and J lost 4, with 11 bases in between. The rearrangement links TRBV5-1 to TRBJ1-3, with D possibly being TRBD1 (5 bases). The TCR was taken from an adult in good health. Sequencing used peripheral blood, obtained on day 0 of AZD1222 vaccination. The CDR3 DNA reads TGCGCCAGCAGCTTGGATGGGGGATCCGGAAACACCATATATTTT. Its translation: CASSLDGGSGNTIYF.